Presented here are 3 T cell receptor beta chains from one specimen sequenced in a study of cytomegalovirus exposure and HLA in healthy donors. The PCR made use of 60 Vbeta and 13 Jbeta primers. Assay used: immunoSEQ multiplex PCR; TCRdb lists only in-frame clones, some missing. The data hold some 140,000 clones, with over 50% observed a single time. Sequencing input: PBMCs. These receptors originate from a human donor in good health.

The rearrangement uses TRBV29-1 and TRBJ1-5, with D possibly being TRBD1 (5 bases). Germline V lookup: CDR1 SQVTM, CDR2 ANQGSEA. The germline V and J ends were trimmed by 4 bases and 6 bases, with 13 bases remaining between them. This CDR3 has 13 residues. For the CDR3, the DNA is TGCAGCGTTGCCCCGGGGGGGGGTCAGCCCCAGCATTTT. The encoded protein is CSVAPGGGQPQHF.

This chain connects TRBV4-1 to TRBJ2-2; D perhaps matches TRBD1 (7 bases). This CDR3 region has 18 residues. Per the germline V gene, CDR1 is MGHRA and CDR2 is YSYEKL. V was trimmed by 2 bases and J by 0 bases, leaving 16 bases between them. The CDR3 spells CASSQNHAGQSNTGELFF. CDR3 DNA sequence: TGCGCCAGCAGCCAAAACCACGCGGGACAGTCGAACACCGGGGAGCTGTTTTTT.

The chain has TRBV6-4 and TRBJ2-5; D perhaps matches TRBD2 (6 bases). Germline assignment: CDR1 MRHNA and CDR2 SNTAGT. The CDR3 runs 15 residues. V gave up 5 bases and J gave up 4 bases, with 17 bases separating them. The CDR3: CASSNIGPGGETQYF. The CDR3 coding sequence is TGTGCCAGCAGTAATATCGGACCCGGGGGAGAGACCCAGTACTTC.